The 7 T cell receptor beta chains given below trace back to one sample, sequenced in a study of T-cell reconstitution after alpha-beta-depleted transplantation in children. A library of TCRbeta sequences, prepared with unique molecular identifiers, was generated. MiXCR, applied by TCRdb to the PCR reads, yields one record per CDR3 protein. Of around 94,000 distinct CDR3 sequences in the sample, 5% to 6% were seen once. The input for sequencing was PBMCs, mostly from graft donor cells, taken 60 days after TCRalphabeta/CD19-depleted stem cell transplant. The receptors come from a female patient aged 2 to 10 who had a stem cell transplant for Fanconi anemia, so the T cells may come from the graft donor.

At least ten counts were recorded for this clonotype. V gene TRBV6-2 or TRBV6-3 combines with J gene TRBJ2-1; D gene ambiguous. CDR3 length: 15 residues. V dropped 4 bases and J dropped 0 bases, with 10 bases sitting between them. Germline V lookup: CDR1 MNHEY, CDR2 SVGEGT. The CDR3 DNA reads TGTGCCAGCAGTTCCTCCCTGAGCTCCTACAATGAGCAGTTCTTC. This translates into CASSSSLSSYNEQFF.

As regards this clonotype: An end of the junction differs from the germline gene, which may be a read error. The genes are TRBV2 and TRBJ2-7, with 14 bases aligning to TRBD2. CDR3 length equals 15 residues. The V gene's germline CDR1 is SNHLY and CDR2 FYNNEI. CDR3 region: CASRVGLAGGYVQYF. Here the CDR3 DNA reads TGTGCCAGCAGGGTTGGACTAGCGGGAGGCTACGTGCAGTACTTC.

This clonotype has a handful of counts. The chain recombines TRBV12-3 or TRBV12-4 with TRBJ1-1; weak D call: TRBD1 (5 bases). The CDR3 has 14 amino acids. V was clipped by 7 bases and J by 1 base, with 13 bases between them. The CDR3 region has the DNA TGTGCCAGCAATATCCAGAGGGGGAACACTGAAGCTTTCTTT. Translated: CASNIQRGNTEAFF.

This chain joins TRBV12-3 or TRBV12-4 and TRBJ1-2; the D gene is possibly TRBD1 (6 bases). The CDR3 runs 16 residues. The V gene lost 6 bases and the J gene lost 8 bases, with 25 bases spanning the gap. The CDR3 DNA sequence: TGTGCCAGCAGGCGATCTACCAGGGGATCCCAGGGCGGCTACACCTTC. Translated, it gives CASRRSTRGSQGGYTF.

The chain links TRBV12-3 or TRBV12-4 to TRBJ1-4; no firm D call. The V and J ends lost 5 bases and 3 bases respectively, with 16 bases between them. The CDR3 spans 16 residues. The CDR3 bases are TGTGCCAGCAGTCCCCAAGTTTACAGACCTAATGAAAAACTGTTTTTT. Translation: CASSPQVYRPNEKLFF.

The chain links TRBV6-5 to TRBJ2-7; the match to TRBD1 covers 8 bases. CDR3 size: 12 residues. J was trimmed by 2 bases and V by 7 bases; bases with no gene match: 1. Germline V gene sequence: CDR1 MNHEY, CDR2 SVGAGI. The CDR3 DNA sequence: TGTGCCAGCATGGGACAGGCCTACGAGCAGTACTTC. It yields the protein CASMGQAYEQYF.

This clonotype occurred many times. The chain employs TRBV5-1 and TRBJ2-1, with 10 bases identical to TRBD2. The CDR3 spans 15 residues. Germline values: CDR1 SGHRS, CDR2 YFSETQ. V lost 2 bases, J lost 9 bases, and 8 bases stayed unmatched. CDR3 DNA sequence: TGCGCCAGCAGCTTTCTCAGCGGGGGGGCTTTTGAGCAGTTCTTC. Amino acid sequence: CASSFLSGGAFEQFF.